A single sample is the source of the 20 T cell receptor beta chains below, sequenced in a study of cytomegalovirus exposure and HLA in healthy donors (dated by TCRdb to 2017 to 2019). Libraries came from the immunoSEQ multiplex PCR assay. The multiplex PCR relied on a mix of 60 forward primers for TCR Vbeta segments and 13 reverse primers for TCR Jbeta segments. This is the immuneACCESS table as TCRdb keeps it, with only in-frame sequences that have V and J called. A part of the clones is gone; compared with another copy, unresolved V genes explain less than half, and the rest is unexplained. For this sample the table gives 66,000 or so clones, of which about 90% were detected only once. The top ten hold 1.5% of the sample. Sequenced: PBMCs. All receptors come from a man aged 30-40 years in good health and CMV-seropositive.

This clone was detected only a few times. V is TRBV28 and J is TRBJ1-1; possible D gene TRBD1, 5 bases. This CDR3 is 13 amino acids long. Trimming stripped 2 bases from V and 4 bases from J, with 8 bases between. Germline values: CDR1 MDHEN, CDR2 SYDVKM. This CDR3 is CASSLQGSTEAFF. The CDR3 coding sequence is TGTGCCAGCAGTTTACAGGGTTCCACTGAAGCTTTCTTT.

The chain has TRBV4-1 and TRBJ2-5, with 11 bases lining up with TRBD1. In germline, CDR1 is MGHRA, CDR2 YSYEKL. This CDR3 contains 16 residues. V shed 3 bases, J shed 2 bases, and the junction held 5 bases outside the gene matches. Here the CDR3 reads CASSHSGTGGQETQYF. Here the CDR3 DNA reads TGCGCCAGCAGCCACTCCGGGACAGGGGGGCAAGAGACCCAGTACTTC.

This rearrangement joins TRBV28 to TRBJ2-5; 8 bases are a match to TRBD1. With V trimmed by 3 bases and J by 4 bases, 1 base remained unmatched. The CDR3 covers 13 residues. Germline lookup yields CDR1 MDHEN and CDR2 SYDVKM. The DNA for the CDR3 is TGTGCCAGCAGTTTGGACAGGGCAGAGACCCAGTACTTC. The encoded protein is CASSLDRAETQYF. Full variable domain (remainder filled in from reference TRBV28 and TRBJ2-5): DVKVTQSSRYLVKRTGEKVFLECVQDMDHENMFWYRQDPGLGLRLIYFSYDVKMKEKGDIPEGYSVSREKKERFSLILESASTNQTSMYLCASSLDRAETQYFGPGTRLLVL.

The chain combines TRBV9 with TRBJ1-6; no clear D gene. V lost 4 bases and J 0 bases, leaving 8 bases between the germline ends. CDR3 length: 15 amino acids. Germline CDR1 and CDR2: SGDLS and YYNGEE. The CDR3 sequence is CASSLRSSYNSPLHF. The CDR3 DNA reads as TGTGCCAGCAGCCTAAGGAGCTCCTATAATTCACCCCTCCACTTT.

The chain carries TRBV2 and TRBJ1-1; 10 nucleotides match TRBD1. The CDR3 runs to 13 residues. Per germline, CDR1 SNHLY and CDR2 FYNNEI. After removal of 7 bases from V and 11 bases from J, the junction contained 10 bases not matched to a gene. The CDR3 loop is CASNFRDRGLAFF. For the CDR3, the DNA is TGTGCCAGCAATTTCCGGGACAGGGGTCTGGCTTTCTTT.

The rearrangement links TRBV27 to TRBJ2-7, with a possible D match to TRBD2 (5 bases). Germline V gene lookup returns CDR1 MNHEY and CDR2 SMNVEV (reference sequence). This CDR3 has 15 residues. Trimming removed 0 bases at V and 5 bases at J, with 14 bases between. As DNA, the CDR3 is TGTGCCAGCAGTTTATCACCAGTCGGAGGCAACGAGCAGTACTTC. Residues: CASSLSPVGGNEQYF.

The V and J genes are TRBV7-3 and TRBJ2-1; perhaps TRBD1 as D (5 bases). Germline CDR1 is SGHTA and CDR2 is FQGTGA. CDR3 size: 13 residues. Trimming pared 2 bases from V and 11 bases from J, leaving 13 bases between. The CDR3 sequence: CASSLAPGNQQFF. The CDR3 coding sequence is TGTGCCAGCAGCTTAGCGCCAGGGAATCAGCAGTTCTTC. Full variable domain (remainder filled in from reference TRBV7-3 and TRBJ2-1): GAGVSQTPSNKVTEKGKYVELRCDPISGHTALYWYRQSLGQGPEFLIYFQGTGAADDSGLPNDRFFAVRPEGSVSTLKIQRTERGDSAVYLCASSLAPGNQQFFGPGTRLTVL.

The J gene is TRBJ1-2, the V gene TRBV7-2, with a tentative D call TRBD1 (6 bases). CDR3 length: 16 residues. V was pared by 6 bases and J by 2 bases, with 19 bases between. From germline, CDR1 is SGHTA and CDR2 FQGNSA. CDR3 in amino acids: CASSSGGGARNYGYTF. CDR3 sequence (DNA): TGTGCCAGCAGTTCAGGAGGGGGGGCACGGAACTATGGCTACACCTTC.

The chain recombines TRBV30 with TRBJ2-3; D might be TRBD2 (6 bases). V was trimmed by 2 bases and J by 0 bases, leaving 12 bases between them. Germline V lookup: CDR1 GTSNPN, CDR2 SVGIG (reference sequence). This CDR3 has 15 residues. The CDR3 loop is CAWSLGGSSTDTQYF. Written as DNA, the CDR3 is TGTGCCTGGAGTCTCGGGGGTTCTAGCACAGATACGCAGTATTTT.

The V and J genes are TRBV2 and TRBJ2-1, with TRBD1 matching 8 bases. Germline loops: CDR1 SNHLY, CDR2 FYNNEI. J was trimmed by 2 bases and V by 5 bases; bases with no gene match: 2. The CDR3 spans 14 residues. The CDR3 DNA follows: TGTGCCAGCAGTCCCAGGGGGCCCTACAATGAGCAGTTCTTC. Residues: CASSPRGPYNEQFF. Full variable domain (outside the CDR3, taken from reference TRBV2 and TRBJ2-1): EPEVTQTPSHQVTQMGQEVILRCVPISNHLYFYWYRQILGQKVEFLVSFYNNEISEKSEIFDDQFSVERPDGSNFTLKIRSTKLEDSAMYFCASSPRGPYNEQFFGPGTRLTVL.

The chain is built from TRBV21-1 and TRBJ1-5; the D call of TRBD1 is as the table states it, not checked on the DNA. TRBV21-1 is designated a pseudogene. CDR3 length equals 16 residues. In nucleotides, the CDR3 is TGTGCCAGCAGCAAAGCCCGGGTAGGGGACAATCAGCCCCAGCATTTT. Translating gives CASSKARVGDNQPQHF.

The chain recombines TRBV7-2 with TRBJ1-3, with D perhaps matching TRBD1 (5 bases). Germline V lookup: CDR1 SGHTA, CDR2 FQGNSA. CDR3 length: 14 amino acids. Trimming pared 6 bases from V and 4 bases from J, leaving 13 bases between. CDR3 amino acids: CASSSSTEGNTIYF. CDR3 in DNA: TGTGCCAGCAGTTCCTCGACAGAGGGAAACACCATATATTTT.

The chain has TRBV18 and TRBJ2-7; 8 positions match TRBD2. The CDR3 has 18 amino acids. Trimming at V came to 2 bases and at J to 4 bases, leaving 16 bases not matched to a gene. Germline V gives CDR1 KGHSH, CDR2 LQKENI. CDR3 sequence: CASSPRAASSGSQYEQYF. The CDR3 DNA is TGTGCCAGCTCACCAAGGGCCGCGTCGAGCGGGAGTCAGTACGAGCAGTACTTC.

This clone was picked up one time. The chain carries TRBV6-5 and TRBJ2-5; D possibly corresponds to TRBD2 (7 bases). This CDR3 contains 14 residues. The germline V and J ends were trimmed by 8 bases and 2 bases, with 15 bases remaining between them. The germline V gene has CDR1 MNHEY and CDR2 SVGAGI. The DNA for the CDR3 is TGTGCCAGCGCCACCCGGGGGGCTCAAGAGACCCAGTACTTC. This translates into CASATRGAQETQYF.

The chain couples TRBV20-1 to TRBJ2-4; D perhaps matches TRBD1 (6 bases). Germline V gene data show CDR1 as DFQATT and CDR2 as SNEGSKA (reference sequence). This CDR3 is 11 amino acids long. V dropped 6 bases and J dropped 7 bases, with 10 bases sitting between them. DNA of the CDR3: TGCAGTGCCACTGGACAGAACATTCAGTACTTC. It specifies CSATGQNIQYF.

The chain combines TRBV21-1 with TRBJ1-5; the table's TRBD1 call for D was not verified on the DNA. TRBV21-1 is recorded as a pseudogene. The CDR3 extends over 16 amino acids. For the CDR3, the DNA is TGTGCCAGCAGCGACCGGACAGGGCTCAGCAATCAGCCCCAGCATTTT. This translates into CASSDRTGLSNQPQHF.

This clone was recorded a few times. J is TRBJ2-5 and V is TRBV5-4; D call uncertain. The germline V and J ends were trimmed by 0 bases and 2 bases, with 11 bases remaining between them. The CDR3 sequence is 15 residues long. Germline CDR1 SGHNT, CDR2 YYREEE (reference sequence). The CDR3 coding sequence is TGTGCCAGCAGCTTGGCCGTCACTGCTCAAGAGACCCAGTACTTC. It is translated as CASSLAVTAQETQYF.

The CDR3 spells CASSVDTGTGRDGYTF. DNA of the CDR3: TGTGCCAGCAGCGTTGATACCGGGACAGGGAGGGATGGCTACACCTTC. The chain has TRBV7-8 and TRBJ1-2; 9 bases are a match to TRBD1. Germline V gene data show CDR1 as SGHVS and CDR2 as FQNEAQ. Trimming cost V 5 bases and J 6 bases; bases outside gene matches: 13. This CDR3 is 16 amino acids long. Based on the CDR3 plus reference TRBV7-8 and TRBJ1-2, the full variable domain is GAGVSQSPRYKVAKRGQDVALRCDPISGHVSLFWYQQALGQGPEFLTYFQNEAQLDKSGLPSDRFFAERPEGSVSTLKIQRTQQEDSAVYLCASSVDTGTGRDGYTFGSGTRLTVV.

V and J are TRBV6-5 and TRBJ2-2, with 7 bases aligning to TRBD2. Germline CDR1 and CDR2: MNHEY and SVGAGI. V shed 0 bases, J shed 5 bases, and the junction held 3 bases outside the gene matches. This CDR3 comprises 15 residues. CDR3: CASSYSREKTGELFF. The CDR3 DNA reads as TGTGCCAGCAGTTACTCGCGGGAGAAGACCGGGGAGCTGTTTTTT.

The V and J genes are TRBV25-1 and TRBJ1-5, with a tentative D call TRBD1 (6 bases). V dropped 3 bases and J dropped 1 base, with 13 bases sitting between them. Germline CDR1 is MGHDK and CDR2 is SYGVNS. CDR3 length: 16 amino acids. The CDR3 loop is CASSDTDRGSNQPQHF. Here the CDR3 DNA reads TGTGCCAGCAGTGATACGGATAGGGGGAGCAATCAGCCCCAGCATTTT.